This T cell receptor (beta chain) was observed in a study of CD8 T cells in ankylosing spondylitis. Study-wide results and caveats: Disease-linked clones proved CD8+ and comparatively uncommon in peripheral blood. Certain motif variants had earlier appeared in reactive arthritis synovial fluid and blood. About eight highly homologous variants made up a TCR beta motif that seemed to typify ankylosing spondylitis blood.

This CDR3 has 16 amino acids. CDR1 SGHVS and CDR2 FQNEAQ come from the germline V gene. With 5 bases clipped from V and 7 bases from J, the junction kept 16 bases outside the gene matches. Quantitative barcoded 5'-RACE was used to prepare TCR beta libraries. Each CDR3 protein is one row after TCRdb ran MiXCR on the 5' RACE reads. This table holds around 160,000 distinct CDR3 sequences, approximately 10% found once. In regard to this clonotype: What it binds is not known.

This chain links TRBV7-8 with TRBJ1-2, with 7 bases identical to TRBD1. The clonotype comes from a male donor with ankylosing spondylitis or in good health (not recorded which). The specimen sequenced was blood, either unsorted or a sorted T cell fraction (not recorded which). The DNA for the CDR3 is TGTGCCAGCAGCATCTCACTTGACAGGGCAGAATGTGGCTACACCTTC. This translates into CASSISLDRAECGYTF.